This TCR beta chain was captured by sequencing in a study of cytomegalovirus exposure and HLA in healthy donors. Amplification used 60 Vbeta primers and 13 Jbeta primers. As originally analysed: There were about 86 million unique TCR beta chains by a later count, and approximately 11 million of them were shared. Method: immunoSEQ multiplex PCR; TCRdb's copy keeps in-frame clones and lacks some. The DNA was the basis for D and trimming; V, J and clone size are from that table. Altogether 150,000 to 200,000 clones are present, about 84% being singletons, with the ten largest covering under 5%. A note on this clone: Its antigen remains unidentified.

Study-level results: Follow-up analysis later connected one missense variant in DCLRE1C with trimming of TCR beta V- and J-genes. A few V segments could not be told apart, such as TRBV6-2 and TRBV6-3, and were left out.

The CDR3 spans 15 residues. Trimming cost V 2 bases and J 4 bases; bases outside gene matches: 7. The germline gives CDR1 MNHNS, CDR2 SASEGT. The chain uses TRBV6-1 and TRBJ1-2, with TRBD1 matching 7 bases. The sample taken for sequencing was PBMCs. This sequence was found in a man younger than 30 in good health and CMV-seronegative. Here the CDR3 reads CASSENRGVGYGYTF. Written as DNA, the CDR3 is TGTGCCAGCAGTGAAAACAGGGGAGTGGGCTATGGCTACACCTTC.